These 31 T cell receptor beta chains were sequenced from one sample in a study of CD8+ T cells in alopecia areata. RNA, once extracted, was reverse transcribed into cDNA for use as the sequencing template. Repertoires were generated with immunoSEQ multiplex PCR, while TCRdb's copy carries only in-frame clones and drops some. This sample has some 16,000 clones, with less than 70% found just once. As part of sample collection, lesional scalp punch biopsies and peripheral blood were taken from alopecia areata patients. The sample consisted of skin. The receptors derive from a human donor with alopecia areata.

This clone came up a few times. The J gene is TRBJ2-7, the V gene TRBV7-9; D may correspond to TRBD1 or TRBD2 (6 bases each). CDR3 size: 15 residues. V was clipped by 2 bases and J by 3 bases, with 14 bases between them. Germline V gives CDR1 SEHNR, CDR2 FQNEAQ (reference sequence). This chain's CDR3 is CASSLRGDKHYEQYF. The CDR3 coding sequence is TGTGCCAGCAGCTTAAGGGGGGACAAGCACTACGAGCAGTACTTC.

The chain combines TRBV28 with TRBJ2-7, with TRBD1 matching over 7 bases. The CDR3 is made up of 17 amino acids. CDR1 and CDR2 from the germline V gene are MDHEN and SYDVKM. The junction had 11 bases not matched to a gene; V was cut back by 3 bases and J by 0 bases. The CDR3: CASSLPPDRRSSYEQYF. The CDR3 DNA reads TGTGCCAGCAGTTTGCCCCCGGACAGGCGAAGCTCCTACGAGCAGTACTTC. The whole variable domain, filled in from reference TRBV28 and TRBJ2-7, reads DVKVTQSSRYLVKRTGEKVFLECVQDMDHENMFWYRQDPGLGLRLIYFSYDVKMKEKGDIPEGYSVSREKKERFSLILESASTNQTSMYLCASSLPPDRRSSYEQYFGPGTRLTVT.

This clone has only one observation. The CDR3, as DNA: TGTGCCAGCAGTTTGCGGGGTTCAACTGAAGCTTTCTTT. Protein: CASSLRGSTEAFF. This chain uses TRBV27 with TRBJ1-1; no reliable D call. CDR1 is MNHEY, CDR2 SMNVEV, per germline (reference sequence). This CDR3 comprises 13 residues. Trimming cost V 3 bases and J 5 bases, with 10 bases left between them.

CDR3 protein: CASSQLRLAGRYEQYF. CDR3 DNA: TGCGCCAGCAGCCAACTTCGACTAGCGGGACGCTACGAGCAGTACTTC. The chain couples TRBV4-1 to TRBJ2-7; TRBD2 matches 11 bases. The V and J ends lost 2 bases and 3 bases, in that order; junction bases with no gene match: 6. Germline assignment: CDR1 MGHRA and CDR2 YSYEKL. This CDR3 contains 16 residues.

This clone was seen only a few times. The chain joins TRBV7-8 to TRBJ2-7; 7 bases line up with TRBD1. This CDR3 contains 14 residues. The germline V gene encodes CDR1 SGHVS and CDR2 FQNEAQ. The V and J ends lost 3 bases and 2 bases, in that order; junction bases with no gene match: 4. CDR3 residues: CASSFWDSPYEQYF. The CDR3 DNA is TGTGCCAGCAGCTTCTGGGACAGCCCCTACGAGCAGTACTTC.

This clone has only one observation. V usage is TRBV5-1 and J usage is TRBJ2-5; unclear D gene. The ends were cut back, 0 bases at V and 1 base at J, with 4 bases in the middle. Germline CDR1 is SGHRS and CDR2 is YFSETQ. This CDR3 contains 13 residues. As DNA, the CDR3 is TGCGCCAGCAGCTTGGACATCCAAGAGACCCAGTACTTC. Translation: CASSLDIQETQYF.

Only one count was recorded for this clone. The rearrangement uses TRBV6-1 and TRBJ2-5, with 8 positions matching TRBD1. J was trimmed by 11 bases and V by 7 bases; bases with no gene match: 18. Germline CDR1 is MNHNS and CDR2 is SASEGT. The CDR3 runs 15 residues. The DNA of the CDR3 is TGTGCCAGCACAACTGCCGGGACAGGCGCCTACAAGCAGTACTTC. Residues: CASTTAGTGAYKQYF.

Comment on this clone: The same CDR3 can be traced to other DNA sequences in this sample. The chain links TRBV5-1 to TRBJ2-5; no reliable D call. CDR3 size: 13 residues. Germline lookup yields CDR1 SGHRS and CDR2 YFSETQ. Trimming removed 0 bases at V and 2 bases at J, with 5 bases between. The CDR3 sequence is CASSLGIQETQYF. DNA of the CDR3: TGCGCCAGCAGCTTGGGGATTCAAGAGACCCAGTACTTC.

This clone is medium-sized (0.01 to 0.1%) by share. The chain couples TRBV5-5 to TRBJ2-7; D not resolved. The ends were cut back, 0 bases at V and 1 base at J, with 8 bases in the middle. Germline V gene data show CDR1 as SGHKS and CDR2 as YYEKEE (reference sequence). The CDR3 is 14 residues long. The CDR3 is CASSLVGRSYEQYF. CDR3 bases: TGTGCCAGCAGCTTGGTCGGCAGATCCTACGAGCAGTACTTC.

V gene TRBV2 combines with J gene TRBJ2-7; no clear D. Trimming took off 10 bases at V and 1 base at J, with 17 bases between the two ends. Germline V gene data show CDR1 as SNHLY and CDR2 as FYNNEI. CDR3 length equals 14 residues. Here the CDR3 DNA reads TGTGCCACTTCCGCCGACCGGGCTTCCTACGAGCAGTACTTC. It is translated as CATSADRASYEQYF.

The rearrangement uses TRBV10-1 and TRBJ2-1; D gene ambiguous. The CDR3 loop spans 13 amino acids. The germline V and J ends were trimmed by 0 bases and 10 bases, with 10 bases remaining between them. The germline CDR1 and CDR2 sequences are WNHNN and SYGVQD (reference sequence). The CDR3 here is CASSESWAEEQFF. In DNA, the CDR3 is TGCGCCAGCAGTGAGTCTTGGGCTGAGGAGCAGTTCTTC.

The CDR3 loop is CASSLFSGSTDTQYF. The CDR3 DNA reads as TGTGCCAGCAGCTTATTTAGCGGTAGCACAGATACGCAGTATTTT. The V call is TRBV7-3, the J call TRBJ2-3, with D perhaps matching TRBD2 (6 bases). Deletions cut 2 bases from V and 0 bases from J, with 9 bases between. CDR1 and CDR2 (germline): SGHTA, FQGTGA. This CDR3 is 15 amino acids long. The whole variable domain, remainder taken from reference TRBV7-3 and TRBJ2-3, is GAGVSQTPSNKVTEKGKYVELRCDPISGHTALYWYRQSLGQGPEFLIYFQGTGAADDSGLPNDRFFAVRPEGSVSTLKIQRTERGDSAVYLCASSLFSGSTDTQYFGPGTRLTVL.

J is TRBJ2-1 and V is TRBV7-3, with TRBD2 matching 13 bases. Germline V lookup: CDR1 SGHTA, CDR2 FQGTGA. The J segment lost 6 bases and the V segment lost 4 bases, leaving 9 bases of the junction unmatched. The CDR3 runs to 17 residues. Here the CDR3 reads CASSSSAGTSGINEQFF. CDR3 coding DNA: TGTGCCAGCAGCTCCTCAGCCGGGACTAGCGGGATCAATGAGCAGTTCTTC.

The chain links TRBV7-9 to TRBJ2-7; 12 positions match TRBD1. The germline CDR1 and CDR2 sequences are SEHNR and FQNEAQ (reference sequence). CDR3 length equals 15 residues. J was trimmed by 3 bases and V by 5 bases; bases with no gene match: 5. CDR3 nucleotides: TGTGCCAGCAGCAACCGGGACAGGGGGCGCTACGAGCAGTACTTC. Translated: CASSNRDRGRYEQYF.

The rearrangement uses TRBV6-6 and TRBJ1-1; maybe TRBD1 (5 bases). Germline V gene lookup returns CDR1 MNHNY and CDR2 SVGAGI (reference sequence). V was cut by 4 bases and J by 5 bases, with 8 bases left in between. This CDR3 has 12 residues. For the CDR3, the DNA is TGTGCCAGCAGTTTTGACAGAACTGAAGCTTTCTTT. Protein sequence: CASSFDRTEAFF.

The gene calls are TRBV18 and TRBJ2-1; 9 bases line up with TRBD2. Unmatched junction bases numbered 2, after V lost 3 bases and J lost 2 bases. Per the germline V gene, CDR1 is KGHSH and CDR2 is LQKENI. The CDR3 loop spans 15 amino acids. The CDR3 region is CASSPPSGAYNEQFF. CDR3 bases: TGTGCCAGCTCACCCCCTAGCGGGGCCTACAATGAGCAGTTCTTC.

The J gene is TRBJ2-7, the V gene TRBV9; D possibly uses TRBD1 or TRBD2 (6 bases each). V was shortened by 3 bases and J by 7 bases, with 20 bases between the two germline ends. CDR1 is SGDLS, CDR2 YYNGEE, per germline. This CDR3 is built from 15 residues. CDR3 coding DNA: TGTGCCAGCAGCGCCCAGTTAGGGACTCAGGGGGAGCAGTACTTC. As protein: CASSAQLGTQGEQYF.

The V call is TRBV28, the J call TRBJ2-7; D remains ambiguous. Germline V CDR1 and CDR2: MDHEN, SYDVKM. The CDR3 has 12 amino acids. The V and J ends lost 6 bases and 4 bases respectively, with 10 bases between them. The CDR3 DNA follows: TGTGCCAGCAGCCCCCGCCGGTACGAGCAGTACTTC. This translates into CASSPRRYEQYF.

This chain connects TRBV4-1 to TRBJ2-7; D gene unclear. This CDR3 spans 17 amino acids. V lost 0 bases and J lost 1, with 16 bases in between. CDR1 is MGHRA and CDR2 is YSYEKL in the germline V gene. CDR3 sequence reads: CASSQERLWQQSYEQYF. CDR3 bases: TGCGCCAGCAGCCAAGAAAGGTTATGGCAGCAATCCTACGAGCAGTACTTC.

This clone has more than one count but fewer than ten. This rearrangement joins TRBV6-5 to TRBJ2-7; the D is unclear. V was trimmed by 0 bases and J by 3 bases, leaving 12 bases between them. Germline CDR1 is MNHEY and CDR2 is SVGAGI. The CDR3 length is 15 residues. The chain's CDR3 is CASSYSGSSVYEQYF. CDR3 DNA sequence: TGTGCCAGCAGTTACTCAGGGTCTTCCGTCTACGAGCAGTACTTC.

The chain links TRBV7-6 to TRBJ2-5; TRBD2 agrees at 10 bases. This CDR3 is built from 15 residues. The junction had 0 bases not matched to a gene; V was cut back by 1 base and J by 1 base. Germline lookup yields CDR1 SGHVS and CDR2 FNYEAQ. The CDR3, as DNA: TGTGCCAGCAGCTTAGGGACTAGCGGCCAAGAGACCCAGTACTTC. It yields the protein CASSLGTSGQETQYF.

This clone was seen a few times. The chain has TRBV4-1 and TRBJ2-7, with D possibly TRBD2 on 6 matching bases. The CDR3 runs 15 residues. Germline assignment: CDR1 MGHRA and CDR2 YSYEKL. The V end lost 4 bases, the J end lost 0 bases, and 13 bases lay between the germline ends. The CDR3 region is CASSPGDGSSYEQYF. The CDR3 nucleotides read TGCGCCAGCAGCCCCGGGGACGGGAGCTCCTACGAGCAGTACTTC.

The chain is built from TRBV7-6 and TRBJ2-1, with D maybe TRBD2 (5 bases). V lost 3 bases and J 10 bases, leaving 16 bases between the germline ends. This CDR3 has 14 amino acids. Germline values: CDR1 SGHVS, CDR2 FNYEAQ. The CDR3 sequence: CASSLPLRAWEQFF. The DNA of the CDR3 is TGTGCCAGCAGCTTGCCTTTGAGGGCTTGGGAGCAGTTCTTC.

This clone is classed as medium-sized. The V call is TRBV4-1, the J call TRBJ2-1; TRBD2 agrees at 8 bases. Losses at the gene ends were 4 bases for V and 4 bases for J; bases not matched to a gene: 6. CDR1 MGHRA and CDR2 YSYEKL come from the germline V gene. The CDR3 length is 15 residues. The CDR3 loop is CASSPTGGGYNEQFF. Here the CDR3 DNA reads TGCGCCAGCAGCCCTACGGGAGGGGGGTACAATGAGCAGTTCTTC.

This chain connects TRBV7-9 to TRBJ2-1; D not resolved. This CDR3 spans 12 amino acids. CDR1 is SEHNR, CDR2 FQNEAQ, per germline (reference sequence). V lost 2 bases to trimming and J lost 6 bases, with 5 bases between them. The CDR3 spells CASSLISNEQFF. The CDR3 nucleotides read TGTGCCAGCAGCTTAATAAGCAATGAGCAGTTCTTC. Full variable domain (outside the CDR3, taken from reference TRBV7-9 and TRBJ2-1): DTGVSQNPRHKITKRGQNVTFRCDPISEHNRLYWYRQTLGQGPEFLTYFQNEAQLEKSRLLSDRFSAERPKGSFSTLEIQRTEQGDSAMYLCASSLISNEQFFGPGTRLTVL.

The chain recombines TRBV2 with TRBJ2-5; D is unclear. The CDR3 is made up of 13 amino acids. V was pared by 5 bases and J by 5 bases, with 12 bases between. The germline CDR1 and CDR2 sequences are SNHLY and FYNNEI. CDR3 region: CASSRDYTETQYF. DNA for the CDR3: TGTGCCAGCAGTAGGGATTACACGGAGACCCAGTACTTC. The full variable domain, rest sourced from reference TRBV2 and TRBJ2-5, is EPEVTQTPSHQVTQMGQEVILRCVPISNHLYFYWYRQILGQKVEFLVSFYNNEISEKSEIFDDQFSVERPDGSNFTLKIRSTKLEDSAMYFCASSRDYTETQYFGPGTRLLVL.

The chain is built from TRBV7-8 and TRBJ2-1; 7 bases match TRBD1. Trimming at V came to 3 bases and at J to 3 bases, leaving 5 bases not matched to a gene. This CDR3 has 15 amino acids. Looked up from germline, CDR1 is SGHVS and CDR2 is FQNEAQ. The CDR3 is CASSFRDRDYNEQFF. The CDR3 DNA reads TGTGCCAGCAGCTTTCGAGACAGGGACTACAATGAGCAGTTCTTC.

The V call is TRBV10-3, the J call TRBJ2-6; 12 bases line up with TRBD1. The CDR3 covers 17 residues. V lost 5 bases and J lost 4; bases outside the gene matches: 6. Germline V gene sequence: CDR1 ENHRY, CDR2 SYGVKD. The CDR3 DNA reads as TGTGCCATCAGTCCGGGACAGGGGGCGCAAGGGGCCAACGTCCTGACTTTC. This gives the protein CAISPGQGAQGANVLTF.

Only a few counts were recorded for this clone. This chain joins TRBV7-9 and TRBJ2-7; 14 bases agree with TRBD2. The CDR3 sequence is 19 residues long. From germline, CDR1 is SEHNR and CDR2 FQNEAQ (reference sequence). The V gene end was trimmed by 4 bases and the J gene end by 5 bases; junction bases not matched to a gene: 16. The CDR3 DNA sequence: TGTGCCAGCAGCTCCAGTCCCGGGACTAGCGGGAGTATAAGGGACGAGCAGTACTTC. Its translation: CASSSSPGTSGSIRDEQYF.

The chain couples TRBV6-1 to TRBJ1-2, with unresolved D. The CDR3 consists of 12 residues. Trimming removed 2 bases from V and 8 bases from J, with 9 bases in between. The germline V gene encodes CDR1 MNHNS and CDR2 SASEGT. The CDR3 DNA reads as TGTGCCAGCAGTGAAACGAGGGTCGGCTACACCTTC. Translated: CASSETRVGYTF.

The gene calls are TRBV13 and TRBJ2-7, with a weak D call TRBD1 (5 bases). CDR3 length: 14 amino acids. Looked up from germline, CDR1 is PRHDT and CDR2 is FYEKMQ (reference sequence). Deletions cut 2 bases from V and 0 bases from J, with 8 bases between. The CDR3 protein is CASSLKGRSYEQYF. In nucleotides, the CDR3 is TGTGCCAGCAGCTTAAAGGGGCGCTCCTACGAGCAGTACTTC.